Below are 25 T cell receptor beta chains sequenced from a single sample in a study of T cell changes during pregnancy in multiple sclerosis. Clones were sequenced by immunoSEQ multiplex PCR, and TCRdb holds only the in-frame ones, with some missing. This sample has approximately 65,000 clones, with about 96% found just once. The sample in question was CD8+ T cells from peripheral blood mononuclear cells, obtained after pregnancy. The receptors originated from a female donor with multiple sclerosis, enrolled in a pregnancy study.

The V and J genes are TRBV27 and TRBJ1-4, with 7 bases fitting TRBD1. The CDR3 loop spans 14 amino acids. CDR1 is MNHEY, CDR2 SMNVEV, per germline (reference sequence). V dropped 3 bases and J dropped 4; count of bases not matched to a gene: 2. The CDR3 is CASSLTGRNEKLFF. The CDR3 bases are TGTGCCAGCAGTTTGACAGGGCGTAATGAAAAACTGTTTTTT.

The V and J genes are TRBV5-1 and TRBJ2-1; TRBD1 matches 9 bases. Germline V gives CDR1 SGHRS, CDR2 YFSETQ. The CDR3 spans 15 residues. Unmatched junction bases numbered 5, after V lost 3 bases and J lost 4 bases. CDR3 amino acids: CASSYRGPGYNEQFF. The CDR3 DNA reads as TGCGCCAGCAGCTACAGGGGGCCCGGATACAATGAGCAGTTCTTC.

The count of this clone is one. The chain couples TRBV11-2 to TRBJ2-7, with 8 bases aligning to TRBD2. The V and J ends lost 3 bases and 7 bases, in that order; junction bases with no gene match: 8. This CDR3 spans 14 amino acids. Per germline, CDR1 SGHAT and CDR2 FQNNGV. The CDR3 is CASSLGAAGVEQYF. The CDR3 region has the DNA TGTGCCAGCAGCTTGGGGGCAGCGGGAGTTGAGCAGTACTTC.

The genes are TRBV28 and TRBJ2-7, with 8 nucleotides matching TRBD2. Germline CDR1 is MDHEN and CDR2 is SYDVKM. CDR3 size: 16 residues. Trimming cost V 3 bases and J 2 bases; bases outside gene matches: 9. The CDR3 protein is CASSLIAREAPYEQYF. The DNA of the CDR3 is TGTGCCAGCAGTTTGATCGCGCGGGAGGCCCCCTACGAGCAGTACTTC.

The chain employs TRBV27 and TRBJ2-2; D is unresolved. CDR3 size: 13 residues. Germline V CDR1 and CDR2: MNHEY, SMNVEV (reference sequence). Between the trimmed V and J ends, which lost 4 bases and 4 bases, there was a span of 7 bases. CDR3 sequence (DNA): TGTGCCAGCAGTTCCTCCAGCACCGGGGAGCTGTTTTTT. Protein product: CASSSSSTGELFF.

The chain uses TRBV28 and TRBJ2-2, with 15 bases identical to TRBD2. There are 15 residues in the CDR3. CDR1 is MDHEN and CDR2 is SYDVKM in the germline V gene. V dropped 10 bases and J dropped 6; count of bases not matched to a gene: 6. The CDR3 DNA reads TGTGCCACCCTCGGGACTAGCGGGAGGTCCGGGGAGCTGTTTTTT. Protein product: CATLGTSGRSGELFF.

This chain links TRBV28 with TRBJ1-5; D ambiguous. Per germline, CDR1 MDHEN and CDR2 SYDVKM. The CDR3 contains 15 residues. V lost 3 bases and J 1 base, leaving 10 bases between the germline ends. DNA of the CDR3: TGTGCCAGCAGTTTTTATCAACTCAGCAATCAGCCCCAGCATTTT. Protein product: CASSFYQLSNQPQHF.

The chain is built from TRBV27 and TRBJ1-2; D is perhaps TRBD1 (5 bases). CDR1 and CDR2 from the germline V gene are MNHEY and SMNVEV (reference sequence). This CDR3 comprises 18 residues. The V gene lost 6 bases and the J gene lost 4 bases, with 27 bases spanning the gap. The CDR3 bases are TGTGCCAGCAGCTCCTCGTGGGGGGAGACCCCCAGTGGCTATGGCTACACCTTC. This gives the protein CASSSSWGETPSGYGYTF.

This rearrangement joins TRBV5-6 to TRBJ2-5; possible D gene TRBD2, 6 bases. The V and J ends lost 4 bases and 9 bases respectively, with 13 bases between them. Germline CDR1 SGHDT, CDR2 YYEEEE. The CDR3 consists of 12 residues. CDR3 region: CASSPTEGPQYF. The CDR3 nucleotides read TGTGCCAGCAGCCCGACGGAGGGGCCCCAGTACTTC.

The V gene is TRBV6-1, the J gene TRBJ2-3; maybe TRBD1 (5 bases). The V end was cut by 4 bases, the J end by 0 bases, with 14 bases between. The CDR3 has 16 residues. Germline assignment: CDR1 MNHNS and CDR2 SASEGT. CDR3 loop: CASSGLQVSSTDTQYF. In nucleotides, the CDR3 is TGTGCCAGCAGTGGGCTACAGGTTTCTAGCACAGATACGCAGTATTTT.

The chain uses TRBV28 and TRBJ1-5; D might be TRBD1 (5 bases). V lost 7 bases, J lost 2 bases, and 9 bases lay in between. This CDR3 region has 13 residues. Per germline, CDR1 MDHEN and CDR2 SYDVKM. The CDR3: CASILRGNQPQHF. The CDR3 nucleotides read TGTGCCAGCATCCTCAGGGGCAATCAGCCCCAGCATTTT.

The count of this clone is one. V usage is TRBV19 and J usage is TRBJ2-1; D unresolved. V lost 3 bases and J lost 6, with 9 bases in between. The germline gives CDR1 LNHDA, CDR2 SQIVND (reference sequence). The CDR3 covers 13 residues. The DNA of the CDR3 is TGTGCCAGTAGTATTTACTATCCCAATGAGCAGTTCTTC. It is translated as CASSIYYPNEQFF.

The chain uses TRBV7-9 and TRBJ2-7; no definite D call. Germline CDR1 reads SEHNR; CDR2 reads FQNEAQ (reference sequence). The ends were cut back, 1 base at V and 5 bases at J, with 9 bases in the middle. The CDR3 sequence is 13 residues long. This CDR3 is CASSLVNGDEQYF. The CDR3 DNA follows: TGTGCCAGCAGCTTAGTAAACGGTGACGAGCAGTACTTC.

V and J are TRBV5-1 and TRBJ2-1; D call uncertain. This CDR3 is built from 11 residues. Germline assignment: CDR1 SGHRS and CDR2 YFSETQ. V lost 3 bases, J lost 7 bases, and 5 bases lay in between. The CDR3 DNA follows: TGCGCCAGCAGCTGGGCAAATGAGCAGTTCTTC. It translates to CASSWANEQFF.

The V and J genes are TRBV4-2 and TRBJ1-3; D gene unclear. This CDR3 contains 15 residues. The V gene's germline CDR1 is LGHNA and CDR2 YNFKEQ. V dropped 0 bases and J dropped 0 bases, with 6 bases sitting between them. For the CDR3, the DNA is TGTGCCAGCAGCCAAGACGGGGACTCTGGAAACACCATATATTTT. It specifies CASSQDGDSGNTIYF.

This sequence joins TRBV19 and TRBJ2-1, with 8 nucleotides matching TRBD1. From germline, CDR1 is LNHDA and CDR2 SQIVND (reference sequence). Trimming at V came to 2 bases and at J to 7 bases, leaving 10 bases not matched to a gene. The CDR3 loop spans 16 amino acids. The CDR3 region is CASSIWSQGAQNEQFF. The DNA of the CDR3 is TGTGCCAGTAGTATATGGAGTCAGGGGGCGCAAAATGAGCAGTTCTTC.

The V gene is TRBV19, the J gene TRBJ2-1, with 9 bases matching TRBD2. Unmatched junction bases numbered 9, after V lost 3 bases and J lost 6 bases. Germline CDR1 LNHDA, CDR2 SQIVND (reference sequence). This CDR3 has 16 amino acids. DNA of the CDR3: TGTGCCAGTAGTATTAACTCGGGACTAGCCTCCAATGAGCAGTTCTTC. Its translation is CASSINSGLASNEQFF.

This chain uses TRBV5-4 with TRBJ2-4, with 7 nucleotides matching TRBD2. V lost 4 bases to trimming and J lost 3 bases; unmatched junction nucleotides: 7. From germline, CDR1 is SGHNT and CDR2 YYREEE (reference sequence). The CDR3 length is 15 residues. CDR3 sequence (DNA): TGTGCCAGCAGCCCCGAAACGGGGGGCAAAAACATTCAGTACTTC. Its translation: CASSPETGGKNIQYF.

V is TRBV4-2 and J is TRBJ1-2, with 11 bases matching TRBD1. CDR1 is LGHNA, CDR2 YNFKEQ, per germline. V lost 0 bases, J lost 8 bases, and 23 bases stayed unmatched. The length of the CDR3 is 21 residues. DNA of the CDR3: TGTGCCAGCAGCCAAGAAGATTGGGCTGGGACAGGGGGTTTAGGTCGCGACGGCTACACCTTC. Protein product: CASSQEDWAGTGGLGRDGYTF.

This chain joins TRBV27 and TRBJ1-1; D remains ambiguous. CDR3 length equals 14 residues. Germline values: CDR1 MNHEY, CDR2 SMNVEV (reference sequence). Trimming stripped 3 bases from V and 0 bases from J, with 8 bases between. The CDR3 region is CASSFVGVNTEAFF. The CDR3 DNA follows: TGTGCCAGCAGTTTCGTCGGGGTGAACACTGAAGCTTTCTTT.

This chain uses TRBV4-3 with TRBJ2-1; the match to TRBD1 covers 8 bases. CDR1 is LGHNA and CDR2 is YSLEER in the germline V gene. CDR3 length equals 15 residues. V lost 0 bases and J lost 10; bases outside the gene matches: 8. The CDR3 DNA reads TGCGCCAGCAGCCAAGATCCGGACAGGGCCGGGGAGCAGTTCTTC. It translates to CASSQDPDRAGEQFF.

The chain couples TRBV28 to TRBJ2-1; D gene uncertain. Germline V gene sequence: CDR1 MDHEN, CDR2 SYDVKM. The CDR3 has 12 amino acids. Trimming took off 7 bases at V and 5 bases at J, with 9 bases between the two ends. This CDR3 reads CASTMADNEQFF. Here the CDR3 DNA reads TGTGCCAGCACCATGGCGGACAATGAGCAGTTCTTC. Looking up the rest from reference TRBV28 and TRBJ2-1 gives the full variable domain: DVKVTQSSRYLVKRTGEKVFLECVQDMDHENMFWYRQDPGLGLRLIYFSYDVKMKEKGDIPEGYSVSREKKERFSLILESASTNQTSMYLCASTMADNEQFFGPGTRLTVL.

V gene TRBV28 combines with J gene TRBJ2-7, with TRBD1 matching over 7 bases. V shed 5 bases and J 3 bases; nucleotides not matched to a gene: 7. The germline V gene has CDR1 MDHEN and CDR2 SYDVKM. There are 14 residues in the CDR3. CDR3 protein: CASSPSAGGYEQYF. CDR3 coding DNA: TGTGCCAGCAGTCCCTCCGCAGGGGGCTACGAGCAGTACTTC.

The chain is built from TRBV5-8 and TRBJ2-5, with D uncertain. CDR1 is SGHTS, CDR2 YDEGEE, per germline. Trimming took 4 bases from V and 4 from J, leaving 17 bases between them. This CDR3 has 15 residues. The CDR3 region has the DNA TGTGCCAGCAGCCTTCTGGGCCCCGGCCTAGAGACCCAGTACTTC. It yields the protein CASSLLGPGLETQYF.

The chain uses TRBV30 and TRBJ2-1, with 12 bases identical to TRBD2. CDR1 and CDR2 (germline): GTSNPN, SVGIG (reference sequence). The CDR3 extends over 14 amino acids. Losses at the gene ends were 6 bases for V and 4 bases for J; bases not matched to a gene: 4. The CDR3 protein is CACSGTSGYNEQFF. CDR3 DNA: TGTGCCTGTTCCGGGACTAGCGGGTACAATGAGCAGTTCTTC.